This T cell receptor (beta chain) was sequenced for a study of OX40 agonist ivuxolimab in advanced cancers. Concerning the study at large: Ivuxolimab was an agonistic, fully human IgG2 monoclonal antibody directed against OX40 (CD134), a costimulatory receptor. Intravenous ivuxolimab was administered to patients every 2 weeks at six dose levels: 0.01, 0.1, 0.3, 1.5, 3 and 10 mg/kg. Of the 52 patients in dose escalation, 19 had hepatocellular carcinoma, approximately 15 had melanoma, 9 had renal cell carcinoma and 9 had head and neck cancer. In the dose-escalation cohort, approximately 80% of patients were male, and the mean age was 60 years with a range of roughly 23 to 79. Patients were allowed to have had prior anti-PD-1, anti-PD-L1 or anti-CTLA-4 therapy, and around 40% of the dose-escalation patients had previously received checkpoint inhibitors. Partial responses occurred in three dose-escalation patients, of whom one had hepatocellular carcinoma and two had cutaneous melanoma. Peripheral TCRbeta sequencing was intended to test whether TCR sequence diversity was altered and clonal T-cell expansion was caused by ivuxolimab. The paper describes the monotherapy dose-escalation part (N of about 57 patients) of the phase I trial of ivuxolimab. Broader findings and caveats from the paper: Low levels of normalized T-cell clonal expansion were also shown by some nonresponding patients. In the 0.1-3.0 mg/kg groups, partial responders were among the patients with the lowest normalized peripheral clonal expansion, particularly in CD8+ T cells. On average, CD8+ T cells showed more expanded clones than CD4+ T cells after ivuxolimab. Antigen specificity was not determined for the clonally expanded peripheral T cells. At doses from 0.1 to 3.0 mg/kg, clonal expansion was seen in both CD4+ and CD8+ blood T cells between baseline and week 6.

Patients with a history of autoimmune disease or receiving systemic immunosuppression were excluded from the trial. In every dose cohort, peripheral blood was drawn for TCR sequencing at baseline, cycle 4 day 1, and cycle 7 day 1. Samples were obtained from an open-label, multicenter, first-in-human phase I dose-escalation trial of ivuxolimab. Adults with locally advanced or metastatic melanoma, renal cell, hepatocellular, or head and neck squamous cell carcinoma were enrolled in the trial. Before TCR sequencing, CD4+ T cells and CD8+ T cells from peripheral blood were sorted into separate populations. Genomic DNA was extracted from sorted cells for sequencing of the TCRbeta CDR3 region. The immunoSEQ Assay was used for sequencing of TCRbeta CDR3 regions. TCRdb stores this immuneACCESS table with in-frame sequences only. Part of the clones is absent; in the studies checked, under half of the shortfall reflects unresolved V genes, and no reason is known for the rest. The sample contains approximately 43,000 clones, just under 85% of them found a single time. The top ten clonotypes cover 2.5% to 3% of the sample.

Its CDR3 holds 16 amino acids, cysteine through phenylalanine. Left in the record is the CDR3 DNA by itself, 48 bases read in frame from the first base. CDR1 and CDR2, per the germline V gene (reference sequence), are SGHKS and YYEKEE. The trim is 4 bases for V and 3 bases for J, with a gap of 16 bases between the germline ends. As regards this clone: Its binding antigen is unknown. Base-call qualities are not available, and no considerably larger clone is one nucleotide away.

The clonotype was recovered from an adult with an advanced solid tumor such as melanoma, head and neck, liver or kidney cancer. The source material was CD4+ or CD8+ T cells sorted from blood, sampled in a trial of the OX40 agonist ivuxolimab. The receptor chain draws on TRBV5-5 and TRBJ1-4, with the D gene call left open. The DNA sequence follows: TGTGCCAGCAGCCCCGACGCCGGAGATGCTAATGAAAAACTGTTTTTT. It is translated as CASSPDAGDANEKLFF. Extended through the reference TRBV5-5 and TRBJ1-4 proteins, this CDR3 yields the full variable domain: DAGVTQSPTHLIKTRGQQVTLRCSPISGHKSVSWYQQVLGQGPQFIFQYYEKEERGRGNFPDRFSARQFPNYSSELNVNALLLGDSALYLCASSPDAGDANEKLFFGSGTQLSVL.